This T cell receptor beta chain appears in the sequencing data of a study of blood T cells in healthy people across ages. The study, taken as a whole, reports: CMV infection status of these donors was not known.

A second roughly 6 to 11 cycle PCR used barcoded and J-beta primers. TCRdb independently ran MiXCR on the 5' RACE reads; one entry per CDR3 protein. The sample carries roughly 1,500,000 distinct CDR3 sequences, 34% recorded once. Germline V gene sequence: CDR1 MNHEY, CDR2 SVGAGI. V lost 0 bases and J lost 7; bases outside the gene matches: 8. The CDR3 totals 16 residues. The table lists this clonotype with a few counts. Its antigen remains unknown. What was sequenced was blood. The chain employs TRBV6-5 and TRBJ2-2, with TRBD1 matching 7 bases. The source of this sequence is a woman aged 25 to 39 in good health. The CDR3 DNA sequence: TGTGCCAGCAGTTACTCAGCCGACAGGGAGAACGGGGAGCTGTTTTTT. Amino acids: CASSYSADRENGELFF.